This T cell receptor beta chain was identified during a study of identical twins. Study-level findings and limits: Model-predicted out-of-frame TCR alpha sharing fell below observed values in monozygotic twins.

The CDR3 is 14 residues long. Germline lookup yields CDR1 MGHRA and CDR2 YSYEKL. The ends were cut back, 0 bases at V and 8 bases at J, with 13 bases in the middle. Regarding this clonotype: Antigen: not known.

One entry per CDR3 protein, called by TCRdb with MiXCR from the 5' RACE reads. This sample has roughly 1,500,000 distinct CDR3 sequences, with more than 30% found just once. The chain recombines TRBV4-1 with TRBJ1-2, with D possibly being TRBD1 (5 bases). The clonotype originates from a newborn girl in good health. The sample taken for sequencing was cord blood. CDR3 loop: CASSQDGRVQGYTF. The CDR3 DNA sequence: TGCGCCAGCAGCCAAGATGGCAGGGTCCAGGGCTACACCTTC.